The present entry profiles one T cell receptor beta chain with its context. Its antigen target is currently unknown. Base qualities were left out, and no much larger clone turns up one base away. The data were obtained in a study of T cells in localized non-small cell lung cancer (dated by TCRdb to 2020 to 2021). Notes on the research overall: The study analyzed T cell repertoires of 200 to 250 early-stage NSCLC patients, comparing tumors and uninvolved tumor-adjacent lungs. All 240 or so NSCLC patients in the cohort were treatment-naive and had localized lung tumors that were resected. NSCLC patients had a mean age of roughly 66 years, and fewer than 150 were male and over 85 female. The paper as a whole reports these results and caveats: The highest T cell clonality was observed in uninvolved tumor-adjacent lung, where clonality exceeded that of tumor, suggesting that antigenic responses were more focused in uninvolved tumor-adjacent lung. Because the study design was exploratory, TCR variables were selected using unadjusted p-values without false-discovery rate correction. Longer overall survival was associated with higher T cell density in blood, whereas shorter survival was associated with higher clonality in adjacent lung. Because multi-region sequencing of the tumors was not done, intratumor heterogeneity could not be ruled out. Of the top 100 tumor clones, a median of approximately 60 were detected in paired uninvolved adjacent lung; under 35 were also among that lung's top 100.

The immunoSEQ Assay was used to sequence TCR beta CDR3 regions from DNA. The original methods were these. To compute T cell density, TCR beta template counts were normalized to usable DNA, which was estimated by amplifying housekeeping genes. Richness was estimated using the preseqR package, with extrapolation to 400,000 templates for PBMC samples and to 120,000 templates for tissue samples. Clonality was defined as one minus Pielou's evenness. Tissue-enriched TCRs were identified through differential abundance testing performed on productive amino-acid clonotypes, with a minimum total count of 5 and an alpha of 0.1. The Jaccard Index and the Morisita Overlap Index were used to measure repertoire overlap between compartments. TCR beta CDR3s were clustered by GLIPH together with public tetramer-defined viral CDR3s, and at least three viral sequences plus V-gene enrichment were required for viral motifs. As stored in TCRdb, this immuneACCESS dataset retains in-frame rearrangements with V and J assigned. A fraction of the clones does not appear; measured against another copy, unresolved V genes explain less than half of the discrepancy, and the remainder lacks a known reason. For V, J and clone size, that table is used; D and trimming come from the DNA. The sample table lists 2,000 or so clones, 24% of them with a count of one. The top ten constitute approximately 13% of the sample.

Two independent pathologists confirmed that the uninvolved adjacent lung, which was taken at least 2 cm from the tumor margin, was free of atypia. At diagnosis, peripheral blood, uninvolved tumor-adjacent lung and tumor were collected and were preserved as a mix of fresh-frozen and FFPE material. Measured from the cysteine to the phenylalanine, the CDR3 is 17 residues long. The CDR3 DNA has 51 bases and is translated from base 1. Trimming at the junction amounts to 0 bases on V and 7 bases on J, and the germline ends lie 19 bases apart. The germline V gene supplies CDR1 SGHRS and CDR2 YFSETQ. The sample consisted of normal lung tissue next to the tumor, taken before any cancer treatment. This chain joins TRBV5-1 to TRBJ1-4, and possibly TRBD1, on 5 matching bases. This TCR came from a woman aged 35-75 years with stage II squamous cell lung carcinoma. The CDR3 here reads CASSLAPGPGLGEKLFF. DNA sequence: TGCGCCAGCAGCTTGGCACCGGGACCCGGGCTGGGTGAAAAACTGTTTTTT.